This is a list of T cell receptor beta chains from one sample in a study of cytomegalovirus exposure and HLA in healthy donors. Produced via immunoSEQ multiplex PCR; TCRdb's table is partial and in-frame only. The repertoire includes around 170,000 clones, approximately 78% of them detected once, and around 0.75% sits in the top ten. The sequenced sample consisted of PBMCs. Source of these receptors: a woman between 18 and 30 years old in good health and CMV-seronegative. The CDR3 runs from the conserved cysteine through the conserved F or W. Fields, in order: clone size, V gene, CDR3 length, J gene, D gene, CDR3 DNA, CDR3 protein. D genes are given only for firm matches. Expanded clones are given a class, and other clones once, few, many or no size at all.

.	TRBV18	14	TRBJ1-6	.	TGTGCCAGCTCACCAGGGACACGTAATTCACCCCTCCACTTT	CASSPGTRNSPLHF
.	TRBV7-9	15	TRBJ2-7	TRBD2	TGTGCCAGCAGCTTAGCTAGCGGGATGTCCTACGAGCAGTACTTC	CASSLASGMSYEQYF
.	TRBV19	16	TRBJ2-1	TRBD2	TGTGCCAGTAAGGGACTAGCGGGGGCCCACGGGGCGGAGCAGTTCTTC	CASKGLAGAHGAEQFF
once	TRBV4-1	13	TRBJ2-7	TRBD2	TGCGCCAGCAGCCAAGAAGCGGGGTCCGAGCAGTACTTC	CASSQEAGSEQYF
.	TRBV19	16	TRBJ2-7	.	TGTGCCAGTAGTTCCCCCAGGAGGGGCCTAACCTACGAGCAGTACTTC	CASSSPRRGLTYEQYF
.	TRBV20-1	11	TRBJ2-1	.	TGCAGTGCTTCCCAGGGAGGTGAGCAGTTCTTC	CSASQGGEQFF
.	TRBV30	12	TRBJ2-5	.	TGTGCCTGGAGTGTAGGAGGGGAGACCCAGTACTTC	CAWSVGGETQYF
.	TRBV18	16	TRBJ2-2	TRBD2	TGTGCCAGCTCACCGGTGGGGGGGACCGCCCCCGGGGAGCTGTTTTTT	CASSPVGGTAPGELFF
.	TRBV5-4	15	TRBJ2-7	.	TGTGCCAGCAGCCGGGGGGGACAGGGCGCCGACGAGCAGTACTTC	CASSRGGQGADEQYF
.	TRBV11-3	12	TRBJ1-1	.	TGTGCCAGCAGCTTAGATACGGGTAGAGCTTTCTTT	CASSLDTGRAFF
.	TRBV19	11	TRBJ2-7	.	TGTGCCAGTAGTTCAGGGCCCGAGCAGTACTTC	CASSSGPEQYF
.	TRBV2	13	TRBJ1-3	.	TGTGCCAGCAGTGACAGCTCTGGAAACACCATATATTTT	CASSDSSGNTIYF
.	TRBV2	12	TRBJ2-7	.	TGTGCCAGCAGTGGACAAGGCTACGAGCAGTACTTC	CASSGQGYEQYF
.	TRBV5-1	14	TRBJ1-6	TRBD1	TGCGCCAGCACCCTCGACAGGGCCAATTCACCCCTCCACTTT	CASTLDRANSPLHF
.	TRBV27	14	TRBJ2-2	.	TGTGCCAGCTCATGGGACTGGAACACCGGGGAGCTGTTTTTT	CASSWDWNTGELFF
.	TRBV9	15	TRBJ2-1	TRBD2	TGTGCCAGCAGCGTAGGAGCGGGGGCCTACAATGAGCAGTTCTTC	CASSVGAGAYNEQFF
.	TRBV5-4	15	TRBJ2-7	.	TGTGCCAGCAGCTCCTACCGGGACACATCCTACGAGCAGTACTTC	CASSSYRDTSYEQYF
.	TRBV2	13	TRBJ2-1	.	TGTGCCAGCGGTCTCAGGGAAGGCAATGAGCAGTTCTTC	CASGLREGNEQFF
.	TRBV18	15	TRBJ2-5	TRBD2	TGTGCCAGCTCACCAATCCTAGCGGACAAAGAGACCCAGTACTTC	CASSPILADKETQYF
few	TRBV19	13	TRBJ2-6	.	TGTGCCAGTAACGAGGAATCGGCCAACGTCCTGACTTTC	CASNEESANVLTF
.	TRBV6-1	15	TRBJ1-1	.	TGTGCCAGCAGTGCGTACAGGAAGTTGGGGACTGAAGCTTTCTTT	CASSAYRKLGTEAFF
.	TRBV19	13	TRBJ1-1	.	TGTGCCAGTAGTTTTCCTTCGTACACTGAAGCTTTCTTT	CASSFPSYTEAFF
.	TRBV7-9	16	TRBJ2-1	TRBD1	TGTGCCAGCAGCTCATTTACAGGGGTCCTGGGCAATGAGCAGTTCTTC	CASSSFTGVLGNEQFF
.	TRBV5-1	15	TRBJ2-5	TRBD1	TGCGCCAGCAGCCCTGTCCCAGGGGGCCCAGAGACCCAGTACTTC	CASSPVPGGPETQYF
.	TRBV6-5	16	TRBJ1-3	TRBD1	TGTGCCAGCAGTTTTATGGACAGGGCCTCTGGAAACACCATATATTTT	CASSFMDRASGNTIYF
.	TRBV15	15	TRBJ2-5	.	TGTGCCACCAGCAGATCCGGGACTGGGGAAGAGACCCAGTACTTC	CATSRSGTGEETQYF
.	TRBV5-6	15	TRBJ1-3	.	TGTGCCAGCAGCTTTGCAGCGGGGGCTGGAAACACCATATATTTT	CASSFAAGAGNTIYF
few	TRBV5-6	11	TRBJ2-7	.	TGTGCCAGCAGAAAAGGGGGCGAGCAGTACTTC	CASRKGGEQYF
.	TRBV5-1	13	TRBJ1-2	.	TGCGCCAGCAGCTTGGAGTATCGGGGAGGCTACACCTTC	CASSLEYRGGYTF
few	TRBV5-1	12	TRBJ2-3	.	TGCGCCAGCAGCTTCCCTAGGGATACGCAGTATTTT	CASSFPRDTQYF
.	TRBV5-1	12	TRBJ1-2	.	TGCGCCAGCAGCTTGGCCGGGTATGGCTACACCTTC	CASSLAGYGYTF
.	TRBV5-1	16	TRBJ2-2	.	TGCGCCAGCAGCCCCCTTACAGGGGGGGCCACCGGGGAGCTGTTTTTT	CASSPLTGGATGELFF
.	TRBV7-7	18	TRBJ2-2	TRBD2	TGTGCCAGCAGCGCACCACAGGGGGGACTAGCGGAAACCGGGGAGCTGTTTTTT	CASSAPQGGLAETGELFF
once	TRBV6-5	15	TRBJ2-4	.	TGTGCCAGCAGTTACAACAGGGAGGCCAAAAACATTCAGTACTTC	CASSYNREAKNIQYF
.	TRBV19	15	TRBJ1-4	TRBD1	TGTGCCAGTAGTATAGAGGACAGGGGGAATGAAAAACTGTTTTTT	CASSIEDRGNEKLFF
.	TRBV30	14	TRBJ1-1	.	TGTGCCTGGACTTGGTTTGGGACACCCACTGAAGCTTTCTTT	CAWTWFGTPTEAFF
once	TRBV5-4	15	TRBJ2-7	TRBD2	TGTGCCAGCAGCTTGGATGTGGTAGCGGGAGGGCCGGAGTACTTC	CASSLDVVAGGPEYF
.	TRBV5-1	14	TRBJ2-1	TRBD1	TGCGCCAGCAGCTTATCCGGGACAGCCATCGGAGAGTTCTTC	CASSLSGTAIGEFF
.	TRBV15	15	TRBJ1-1	.	TGTGCCACCAGCAGAGATTGGCAGATGAACACTGAAGCTTTCTTT	CATSRDWQMNTEAFF
.	TRBV6-6	16	TRBJ2-7	TRBD2	TGTGCCAGCAGCCGGGGTTCGGCGGGGGAGGCCTACGAGCAGTACTTC	CASSRGSAGEAYEQYF
.	TRBV6-1	13	TRBJ2-5	.	TGTGCCAGCGCGAGAGGGGGCCAAGAGACCCAGTACTTC	CASARGGQETQYF
.	TRBV7-9	13	TRBJ2-7	TRBD1	TGTGCCAGCAGCTTTGACAGGGGGGTCGAGCAGTACTTC	CASSFDRGVEQYF
.	TRBV5-1	15	TRBJ2-3	TRBD2	TGCGCCAGCAGCGTTACTGGACTAGGTACAGATACGCAGTATTTT	CASSVTGLGTDTQYF
.	TRBV27	12	TRBJ2-7	.	TGTGCCAGCAAAAGCGTAACCTACGAGCAGTACTTC	CASKSVTYEQYF
.	TRBV7-3	16	TRBJ2-7	.	TGTGCCAGCAGCTTAATTGCGGGCGGACTCCTGAACGAGCAGTACTTC	CASSLIAGGLLNEQYF
.	TRBV7-8	13	TRBJ1-6	TRBD1	TGTGCCAGCAGCGCGACAGGGAATTCACCCCTCCACTTT	CASSATGNSPLHF
.	TRBV5-1	16	TRBJ2-3	.	TGCGCCAGCAGCTTGGGATCGCTCGCCCGGGCAGATACGCAGTATTTT	CASSLGSLARADTQYF
.	TRBV27	16	TRBJ2-5	.	TGTGCCAGCAGTTCCTCCCAATATCAGGGGCAAGAGACCCAGTACTTC	CASSSSQYQGQETQYF
once	TRBV12-5	13	TRBJ1-6	.	TGTGCTAGTATGAAACCGGGACTCTCACCCCTCCACTTT	CASMKPGLSPLHF
few	TRBV27	13	TRBJ1-5	.	TGTGCCAGCAAAGGAGGGGGCAATCAGCCCCAGCATTTT	CASKGGGNQPQHF
.	TRBV13	15	TRBJ1-6	.	TGTGCCAGCAGCTTCCAGGGGATTTTAAATTCACCCCTCCACTTT	CASSFQGILNSPLHF